The sequence of this T cell receptor beta chain was determined in a study of blood T cell repertoires in COVID-19. Study overall: T cells, B-cell-depleted T cells, or PBMCs provided the cDNA or gDNA that served as material.

Source study methods: For nucleated cells, counts were estimated from reference gene primer amplification. Sequencing was performed with immunoSEQ multiplex PCR; in TCRdb, only in-frame clones are kept and a portion is missing. V and J calls and clone size follow that table, whereas D and trimming were derived from the DNA. Seen here are under 400,000 clones, 85% to 90% observed once, and the top ten hold over 0.9%. V shed 3 bases and J shed 3 bases, with 16 bases lying between them. There are 16 residues in the CDR3. The germline CDR1 and CDR2 sequences are SGHNT and YYREEE (reference sequence). A PCR-confirmed or clinician-diagnosed COVID-19 case had contacted exposed participants within 2 weeks of entry. This clone has a single count.

Sequenced material: PBMCs or T cells enriched from blood (not recorded which). The J gene is TRBJ2-4, the V gene TRBV5-4; D gene unclear. The TCR originated in a woman aged 30 to 39 who had been exposed to COVID-19. The CDR3 spells CASSYPGEVGKNIQYF. CDR3 bases: TGTGCCAGCAGCTACCCTGGCGAGGTGGGCAAAAACATTCAGTACTTC.